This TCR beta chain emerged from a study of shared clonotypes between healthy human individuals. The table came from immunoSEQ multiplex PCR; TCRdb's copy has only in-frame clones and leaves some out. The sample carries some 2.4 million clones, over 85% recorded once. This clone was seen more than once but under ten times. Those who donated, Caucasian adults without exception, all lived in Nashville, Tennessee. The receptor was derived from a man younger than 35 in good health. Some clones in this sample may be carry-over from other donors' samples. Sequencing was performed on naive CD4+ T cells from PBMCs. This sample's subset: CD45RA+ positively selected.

The CDR3 sequence is CASSSLRGGETQYF. CDR3 bases: TGCGCCAGCAGCTCGCTTCGAGGCGGGGAGACCCAGTACTTC. The chain employs TRBV5-1 and TRBJ2-5, with D possibly matching TRBD2 (5 bases). Germline-derived CDR1 and CDR2 are SGHRS and YFSETQ. Trimming pared 3 bases from V and 5 bases from J, leaving 14 bases between. The CDR3 is 14 amino acids.